This TCR beta chain comes out of a study of T cell changes during pregnancy in multiple sclerosis. The data were produced by immunoSEQ multiplex PCR, yet TCRdb's version contains in-frame clones alone and is incomplete. The sample includes around 97,000 clones, roughly nine tenths of them seen just once. Germline V gene sequence: CDR1 SGHAT, CDR2 FQNNGV. CDR3 length: 15 residues. V was clipped by 1 base and J by 5 bases, with 11 bases between them. The sequence was obtained from a female donor in good health, enrolled as a control in a pregnancy study. The chain links TRBV11-2 to TRBJ2-2, with a possible D match to TRBD2 (6 bases). Source: peripheral blood, taken in the second trimester of pregnancy. The CDR3 nucleotides are TGTGCCAGCAGCTTAGGCGGGGCAAGGACCGGGGAGCTGTTTTTT. Its translation: CASSLGGARTGELFF.